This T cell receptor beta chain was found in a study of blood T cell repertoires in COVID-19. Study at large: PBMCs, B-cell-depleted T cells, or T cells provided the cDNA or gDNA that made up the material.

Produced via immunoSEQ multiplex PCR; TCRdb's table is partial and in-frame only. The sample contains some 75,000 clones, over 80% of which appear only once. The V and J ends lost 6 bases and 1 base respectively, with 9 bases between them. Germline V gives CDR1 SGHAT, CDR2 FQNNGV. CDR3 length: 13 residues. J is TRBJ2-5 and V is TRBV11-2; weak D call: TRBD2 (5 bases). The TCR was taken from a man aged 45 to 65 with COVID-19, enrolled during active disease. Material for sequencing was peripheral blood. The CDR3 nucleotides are TGTGCCAGCAGGGACTGGCTCCAAGAGACCCAGTACTTC. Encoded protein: CASRDWLQETQYF.